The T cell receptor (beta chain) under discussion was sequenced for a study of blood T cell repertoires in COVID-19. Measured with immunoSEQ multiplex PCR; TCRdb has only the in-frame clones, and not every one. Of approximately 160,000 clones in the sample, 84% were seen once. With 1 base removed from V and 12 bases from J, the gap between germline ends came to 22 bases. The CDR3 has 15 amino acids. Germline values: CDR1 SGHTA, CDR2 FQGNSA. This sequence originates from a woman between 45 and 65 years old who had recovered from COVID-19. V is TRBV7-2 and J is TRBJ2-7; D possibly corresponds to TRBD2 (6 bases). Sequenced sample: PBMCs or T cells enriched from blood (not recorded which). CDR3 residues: CASSLGAPSAQRTYF. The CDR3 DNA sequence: TGTGCCAGCAGCTTAGGTGCTCCTAGCGCCCAAAGAACGTACTTC.